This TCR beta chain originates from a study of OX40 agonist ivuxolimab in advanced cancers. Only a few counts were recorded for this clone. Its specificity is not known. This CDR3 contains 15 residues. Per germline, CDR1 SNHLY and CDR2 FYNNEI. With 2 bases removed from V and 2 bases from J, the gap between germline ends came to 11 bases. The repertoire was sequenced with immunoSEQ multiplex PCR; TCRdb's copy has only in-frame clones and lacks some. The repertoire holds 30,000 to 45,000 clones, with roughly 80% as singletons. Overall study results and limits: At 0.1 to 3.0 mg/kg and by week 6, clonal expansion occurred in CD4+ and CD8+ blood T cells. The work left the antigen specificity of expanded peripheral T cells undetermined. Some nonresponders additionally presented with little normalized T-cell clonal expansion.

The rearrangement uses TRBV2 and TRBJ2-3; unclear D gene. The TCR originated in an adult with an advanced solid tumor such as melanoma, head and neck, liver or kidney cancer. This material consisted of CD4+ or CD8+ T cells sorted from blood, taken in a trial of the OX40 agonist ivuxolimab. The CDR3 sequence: CASSESPGPTDTQYF. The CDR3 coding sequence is TGTGCCAGCAGTGAATCCCCAGGACCCACAGATACGCAGTATTTT.